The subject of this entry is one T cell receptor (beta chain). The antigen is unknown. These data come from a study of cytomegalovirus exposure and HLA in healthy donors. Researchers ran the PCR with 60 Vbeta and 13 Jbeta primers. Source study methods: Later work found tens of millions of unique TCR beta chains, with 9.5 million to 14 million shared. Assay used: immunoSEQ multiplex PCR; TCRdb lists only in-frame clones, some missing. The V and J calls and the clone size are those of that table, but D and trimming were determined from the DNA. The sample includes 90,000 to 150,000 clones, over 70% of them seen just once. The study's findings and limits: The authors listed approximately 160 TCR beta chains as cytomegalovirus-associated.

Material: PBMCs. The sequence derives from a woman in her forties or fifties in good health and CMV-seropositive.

The DNA for the CDR3 is TGTGCCAGCATCTATGAAAACACTGAAGCTTTCTTT. It is translated as CASIYENTEAFF. This rearrangement joins TRBV2 to TRBJ1-1, with unresolved D. V gave up 7 bases and J gave up 2 bases, with 8 bases separating them. This CDR3 is 12 amino acids long. The germline V gene has CDR1 SNHLY and CDR2 FYNNEI.